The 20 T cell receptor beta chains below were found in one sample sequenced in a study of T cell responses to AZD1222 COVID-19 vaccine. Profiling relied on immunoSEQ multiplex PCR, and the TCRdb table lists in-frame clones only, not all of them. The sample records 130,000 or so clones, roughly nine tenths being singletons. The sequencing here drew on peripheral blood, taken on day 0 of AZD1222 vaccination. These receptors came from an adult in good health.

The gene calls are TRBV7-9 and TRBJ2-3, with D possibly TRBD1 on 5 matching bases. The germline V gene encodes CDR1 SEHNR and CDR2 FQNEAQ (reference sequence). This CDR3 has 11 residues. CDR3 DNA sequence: TGTGCAATACAGGGCACAGATACGCAGTATTTT. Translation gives CAIQGTDTQYF.

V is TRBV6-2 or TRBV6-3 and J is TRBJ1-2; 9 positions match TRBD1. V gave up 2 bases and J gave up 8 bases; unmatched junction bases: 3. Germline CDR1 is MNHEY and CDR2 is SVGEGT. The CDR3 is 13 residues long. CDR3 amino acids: CASSYNRGQGYTF. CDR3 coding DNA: TGTGCCAGCAGTTACAACAGGGGGCAAGGCTACACCTTC.

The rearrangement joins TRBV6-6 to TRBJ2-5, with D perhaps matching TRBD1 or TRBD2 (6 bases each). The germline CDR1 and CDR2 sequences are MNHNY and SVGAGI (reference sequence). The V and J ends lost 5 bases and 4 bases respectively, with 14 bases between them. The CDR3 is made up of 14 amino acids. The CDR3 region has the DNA TGTGCCAGCAGTACCGGGGGCTCTCGAGAGACCCAGTACTTC. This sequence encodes CASSTGGSRETQYF.

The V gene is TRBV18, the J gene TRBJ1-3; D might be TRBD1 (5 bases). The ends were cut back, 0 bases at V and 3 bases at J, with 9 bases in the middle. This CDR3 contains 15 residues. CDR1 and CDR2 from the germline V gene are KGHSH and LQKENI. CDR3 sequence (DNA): TGTGCCAGCTCACCACCGGGGCTGGGTGGAAACACCATATATTTT. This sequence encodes CASSPPGLGGNTIYF. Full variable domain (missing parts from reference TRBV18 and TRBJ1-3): NAGVMQNPRHLVRRRGQEARLRCSPMKGHSHVYWYRQLPEEGLKFMVYLQKENIIDESGMPKERFSAEFPKEGPSILRIQQVVRGDSAAYFCASSPPGLGGNTIYFGEGSWLTVV.

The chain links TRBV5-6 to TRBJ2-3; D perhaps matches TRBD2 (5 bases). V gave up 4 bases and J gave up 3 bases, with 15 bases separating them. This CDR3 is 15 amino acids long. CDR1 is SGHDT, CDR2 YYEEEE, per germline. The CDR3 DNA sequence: TGTGCCAGCAGCCCCCGGTTCGGGGAGACAGATACGCAGTATTTT. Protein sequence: CASSPRFGETDTQYF.

As DNA, the CDR3 is TGTGCCAGCAGTTTCGGTGGAGTTGGCTACACCTTC. Protein sequence: CASSFGGVGYTF. The chain combines TRBV28 with TRBJ1-2; D remains unclear. CDR3 size: 12 residues. Germline CDR1 and CDR2: MDHEN and SYDVKM. Trimming removed 3 bases at V and 7 bases at J, with 9 bases between.

As DNA, the CDR3 is TGTGCCAGCAGCCGGGCGGGGTCGAGACTGTTTTTT. Amino acid sequence: CASSRAGSRLFF. The rearrangement uses TRBV6-5 and TRBJ1-4; D is ambiguous. The V end lost 6 bases, the J end lost 13 bases, and 15 bases lay between the germline ends. The CDR3 spans 12 residues. CDR1 MNHEY and CDR2 SVGAGI come from the germline V gene.

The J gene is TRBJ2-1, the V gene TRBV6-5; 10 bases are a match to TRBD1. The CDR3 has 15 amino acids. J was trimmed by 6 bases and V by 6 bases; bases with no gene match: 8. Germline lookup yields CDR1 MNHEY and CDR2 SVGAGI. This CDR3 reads CASRDPGQGSNEQFF. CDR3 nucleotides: TGTGCCAGCAGGGATCCGGGACAGGGGAGCAATGAGCAGTTCTTC.

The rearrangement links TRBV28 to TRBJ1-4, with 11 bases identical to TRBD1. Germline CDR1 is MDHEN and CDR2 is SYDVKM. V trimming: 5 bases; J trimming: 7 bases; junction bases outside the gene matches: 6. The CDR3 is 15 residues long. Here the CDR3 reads CASSPWGQGGEKLFF. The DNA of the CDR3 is TGTGCCAGCAGTCCATGGGGACAGGGGGGTGAAAAACTGTTTTTT.

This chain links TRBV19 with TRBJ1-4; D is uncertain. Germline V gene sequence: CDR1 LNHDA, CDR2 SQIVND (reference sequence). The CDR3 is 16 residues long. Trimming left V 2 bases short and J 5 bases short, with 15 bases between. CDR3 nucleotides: TGTGCCAGTAGTATACCCGTGGTGGCAATGAATGAAAAACTGTTTTTT. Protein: CASSIPVVAMNEKLFF.

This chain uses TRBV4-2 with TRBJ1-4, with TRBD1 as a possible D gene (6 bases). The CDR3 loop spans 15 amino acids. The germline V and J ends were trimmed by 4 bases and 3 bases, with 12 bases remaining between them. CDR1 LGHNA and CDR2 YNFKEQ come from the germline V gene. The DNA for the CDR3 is TGTGCCAGCAGCCCCCCAACAGGGTCTAATGAAAAACTGTTTTTT. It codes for CASSPPTGSNEKLFF.

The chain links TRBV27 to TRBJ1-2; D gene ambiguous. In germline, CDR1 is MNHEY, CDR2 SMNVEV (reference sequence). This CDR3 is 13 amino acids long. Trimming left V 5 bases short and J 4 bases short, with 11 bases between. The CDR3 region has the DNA TGTGCCAGCAGTCTCAACACATTCTATGGCTACACCTTC. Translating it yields CASSLNTFYGYTF.

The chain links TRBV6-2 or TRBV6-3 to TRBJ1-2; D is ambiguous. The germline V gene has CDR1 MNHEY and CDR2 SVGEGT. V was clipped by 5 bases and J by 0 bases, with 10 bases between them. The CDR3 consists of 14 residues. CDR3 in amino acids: CASSQTSANYGYTF. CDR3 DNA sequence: TGTGCCAGCAGTCAGACATCCGCTAACTATGGCTACACCTTC.

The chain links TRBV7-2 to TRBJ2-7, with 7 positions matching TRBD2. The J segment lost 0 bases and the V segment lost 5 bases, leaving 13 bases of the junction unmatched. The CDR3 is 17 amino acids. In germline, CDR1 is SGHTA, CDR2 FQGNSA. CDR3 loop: CASSRFWEGSSSYEQYF. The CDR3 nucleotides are TGTGCCAGCAGCCGCTTTTGGGAGGGGTCGAGCTCCTACGAGCAGTACTTC.

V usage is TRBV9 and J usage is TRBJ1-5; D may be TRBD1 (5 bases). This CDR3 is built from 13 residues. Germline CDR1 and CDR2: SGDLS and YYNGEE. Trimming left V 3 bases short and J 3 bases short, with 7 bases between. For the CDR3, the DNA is TGTGCCAGCAGCGCAGGGCACAATCAGCCCCAGCATTTT. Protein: CASSAGHNQPQHF.

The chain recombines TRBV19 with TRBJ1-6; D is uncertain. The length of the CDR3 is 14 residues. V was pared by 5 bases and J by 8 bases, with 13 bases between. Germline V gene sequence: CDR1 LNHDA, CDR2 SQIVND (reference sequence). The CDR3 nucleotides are TGTGCCAGTAGTGCACGGGCCCTTCATTCACCCCTCCACTTT. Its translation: CASSARALHSPLHF.

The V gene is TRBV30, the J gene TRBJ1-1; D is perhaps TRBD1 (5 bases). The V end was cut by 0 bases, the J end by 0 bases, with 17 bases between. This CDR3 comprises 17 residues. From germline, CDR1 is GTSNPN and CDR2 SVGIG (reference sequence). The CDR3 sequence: CAWSVFNRGTMNTEAFF. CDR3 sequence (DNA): TGTGCCTGGAGTGTATTTAACCGGGGCACTATGAACACTGAAGCTTTCTTT.

DNA for the CDR3: TGCAGCGTCCCAGGGGGGGGGCTAGGCCGGTTGAACACTGAAGCTTTCTTT. Its protein product is CSVPGGGLGRLNTEAFF. This chain uses TRBV29-1 with TRBJ1-1, with 7 bases matching TRBD1. This CDR3 comprises 17 residues. Per germline, CDR1 SQVTM and CDR2 ANQGSEA. V was pared by 6 bases and J by 0 bases, with 16 bases of the junction left unmatched.

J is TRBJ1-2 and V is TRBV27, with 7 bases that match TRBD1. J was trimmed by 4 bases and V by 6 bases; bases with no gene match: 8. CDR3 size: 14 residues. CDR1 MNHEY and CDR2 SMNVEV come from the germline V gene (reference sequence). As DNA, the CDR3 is TGTGCCAGCAGCCGCTCGAACAGGGGCTATGGCTACACCTTC. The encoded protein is CASSRSNRGYGYTF.

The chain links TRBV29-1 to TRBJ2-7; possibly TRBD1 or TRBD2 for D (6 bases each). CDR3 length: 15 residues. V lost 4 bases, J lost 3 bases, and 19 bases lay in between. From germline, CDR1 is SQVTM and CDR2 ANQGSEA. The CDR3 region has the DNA TGCAGCGTTGGGGGGGACACTGTATCACACTACGAGCAGTACTTC. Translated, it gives CSVGGDTVSHYEQYF.